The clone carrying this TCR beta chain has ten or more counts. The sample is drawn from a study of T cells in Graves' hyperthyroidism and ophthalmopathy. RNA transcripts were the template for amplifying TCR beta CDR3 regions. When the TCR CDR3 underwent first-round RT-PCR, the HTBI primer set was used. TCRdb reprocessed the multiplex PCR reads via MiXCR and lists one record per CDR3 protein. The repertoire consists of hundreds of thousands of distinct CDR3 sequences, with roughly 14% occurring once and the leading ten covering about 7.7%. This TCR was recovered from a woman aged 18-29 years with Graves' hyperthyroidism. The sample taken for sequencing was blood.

The CDR3 is CASSIGGMVAKNIQYF. In nucleotides, the CDR3 is TGTGCCAGTAGTATCGGGGGCATGGTAGCCAAAAACATTCAGTACTTC. J is TRBJ2-4 and V is TRBV19; D might be TRBD1 or TRBD2, each matching 6 bases. V shed 3 bases and J shed 0 bases, with 12 bases lying between them. Germline loops: CDR1 LNHDA, CDR2 SQIVND (reference sequence). The CDR3 has 16 residues.